The rows below give T cell receptor beta chains drawn from one sample of a study of blood T cells in healthy people across ages. A single record per CDR3 protein comes from TCRdb applying MiXCR to the 5' RACE reads. This sample yields roughly 800,000 distinct CDR3 sequences, of which approximately 24% are seen a single time; about 3% belongs to the top ten. This sample also appeared in a second study, on T cells of mothers and their children.

The sample consisted of blood. These receptors were collected from a boy aged 5-17 years in good health. CDR3s leave out the opening cysteine and the closing phenylalanine or tryptophan. The order of the fields is V gene, J gene, CDR3 protein.

v_gene: TRBV9; j_gene: TRBJ1-4; CDR3aa: ASSARDRVNEKLF
v_gene: TRBV5-5; j_gene: TRBJ1-4; CDR3aa: ASSSDRGSEKLF
v_gene: TRBV7-9; j_gene: TRBJ1-4; CDR3aa: ASREGTNEKLF
v_gene: TRBV7-2; j_gene: TRBJ2-3; CDR3aa: ASSPWTSGGRTDTQY
v_gene: TRBV7-6; j_gene: TRBJ1-6; CDR3aa: ASSLGSTWNSPLH
v_gene: TRBV20-1; j_gene: TRBJ1-1; CDR3aa: SARERGSGAF
v_gene: TRBV5-1; j_gene: TRBJ1-4; CDR3aa: ASSAGGETTNEKLF
v_gene: TRBV29-1; j_gene: TRBJ2-5; CDR3aa: SVEDRTYQETQY
v_gene: TRBV20-1; j_gene: TRBJ1-4; CDR3aa: SATTGSRGGKLF
v_gene: TRBV28; j_gene: TRBJ2-6; CDR3aa: ASGLGSGANVLT
v_gene: TRBV6-5; j_gene: TRBJ1-5; CDR3aa: ASGQGVNQPQH
v_gene: TRBV6-5; j_gene: TRBJ2-2; CDR3aa: ASSYSGGGGAYTGELF
v_gene: TRBV9; j_gene: TRBJ2-5; CDR3aa: ASSDVPDTLGETQY
v_gene: TRBV4-3; j_gene: TRBJ2-6; CDR3aa: ASSQGRSSGANVLT
v_gene: TRBV7-9; j_gene: TRBJ2-4; CDR3aa: ASSLPELAKNIQY
v_gene: TRBV7-8; j_gene: TRBJ2-1; CDR3aa: ASSLDIAEGLGDEQF
v_gene: TRBV4-1; j_gene: TRBJ2-5; CDR3aa: ASSHPGLAGGPFQETQY
v_gene: TRBV5-1; j_gene: TRBJ1-1; CDR3aa: ASSPGQGAEAF
v_gene: TRBV20-1; j_gene: TRBJ2-1; CDR3aa: SATITPSSYNEQF
v_gene: TRBV4-3; j_gene: TRBJ2-3; CDR3aa: ASSQDLAGAADTQY
v_gene: TRBV7-7; j_gene: TRBJ1-2; CDR3aa: ASSRRRPDHGYT
v_gene: TRBV29-1; j_gene: TRBJ1-1; CDR3aa: SVHRGNTEAF
v_gene: TRBV11-2; j_gene: TRBJ2-7; CDR3aa: ASSLDRGTYEQY
v_gene: TRBV28; j_gene: TRBJ1-1; CDR3aa: ASSPTHTYSTEAF
v_gene: TRBV7-8; j_gene: TRBJ2-1; CDR3aa: ASSSPGAGAPYNEQF
v_gene: TRBV6-1; j_gene: TRBJ1-2; CDR3aa: ASRNPLGKYGYT
v_gene: TRBV6-6; j_gene: TRBJ1-1; CDR3aa: ASSVRAQGEAF
v_gene: TRBV9; j_gene: TRBJ1-2; CDR3aa: ASSVAMESYGYT
v_gene: TRBV19; j_gene: TRBJ2-7; CDR3aa: ASSSGRTRLGSEQY
v_gene: TRBV14; j_gene: TRBJ1-5; CDR3aa: ASSQDWGADQPQH
v_gene: TRBV15; j_gene: TRBJ2-7; CDR3aa: ATSRDSLGGILTYEQY
v_gene: TRBV7-2; j_gene: TRBJ2-2; CDR3aa: ASSLRRGGSTGELF
v_gene: TRBV28; j_gene: TRBJ1-2; CDR3aa: ASSFSRDSKDYGYT
v_gene: TRBV12-3/TRBV12-4; j_gene: TRBJ2-5; CDR3aa: ASTHMGGRTQETQY
v_gene: TRBV4-1; j_gene: TRBJ2-5; CDR3aa: ASSQGRSTGSGRETQY
v_gene: TRBV4-2; j_gene: TRBJ2-3; CDR3aa: ASSQGLNTQY
v_gene: TRBV2; j_gene: TRBJ2-5; CDR3aa: ASRLAAQETQY